The T cell receptor beta chain described here comes from a study of blood T cell repertoires in COVID-19. Germline V gene lookup returns CDR1 MNHNS and CDR2 SASEGT. The CDR3 has 15 amino acids. With 3 bases removed from V and 3 bases from J, the gap between germline ends came to 9 bases. Generated by immunoSEQ multiplex PCR, the TCRdb table keeps only in-frame clones and is missing some. The table lists 150,000 to 200,000 clones, roughly 81% of them singletons. Sequences were obtained from peripheral blood. The chain uses TRBV6-1 and TRBJ2-6, with D possibly matching TRBD2 (6 bases). This TCR was sampled from a woman of 80 years or more with COVID-19, enrolled during active disease. The CDR3 DNA is TGTGCCAGCAGTGAGCGGGGTTTTGGGGCCAACGTCCTGACTTTC. Protein sequence: CASSERGFGANVLTF.